This T cell receptor beta chain was profiled in a study of blood T cells in healthy people across ages. Study findings and constraints: Both naive CD4+ cell counts and diversity were greater in long-lived donors than in aged donors.

Peripheral blood was drawn, around 9.3 milliliters per donor. Samples each yielded at least 5 micrograms of total RNA. Primed by a sample-barcoded 5' primer and a J-beta primer mix, a second PCR proceeded for about 7 to 11 cycles. Sequencing of every sample gave 3 million or more CDR3-containing paired-end reads. TCRdb re-called the 5' RACE reads through MiXCR, storing one row per CDR3 protein. The sample includes about 1 million distinct CDR3 sequences, around 45% of them seen just once. The CDR3 is 14 residues long. Germline V gives CDR1 DFQATT, CDR2 SNEGSKA (reference sequence). Losses at the gene ends were 6 bases for V and 5 bases for J; bases not matched to a gene: 10. This clonotype has only a few counts. Its target is unknown.

The TCR comes from a woman between 55 and 75 years old in good health. Material for sequencing was blood. The V gene is TRBV20-1, the J gene TRBJ2-1, with TRBD2 identical over 7 bases. For the CDR3, the DNA is TGCAGTGCGCGTGGGCGGGAGACCCACAATGAGCAGTTCTTC. Its translation is CSARGRETHNEQFF.